The rows below give T cell receptor beta chains drawn from one sample of a study of cytomegalovirus exposure and HLA in healthy donors. Only in-frame clones appear in the TCRdb table, and some are missing; sequencing was by immunoSEQ multiplex PCR. This table holds approximately 200,000 clones, approximately 85% found once. Sequencing input: PBMCs. These TCRs come from a woman between 50 and 59 years old in good health and CMV-seronegative. Both conserved end residues are trimmed from each CDR3. The order of the fields is V gene, clone size, J gene, CDR3 protein. Clone size, where shown, is once, few, many, or a class for clones that have expanded.

v_gene: TRBV5-1; abundance: -; j_gene: TRBJ1-1; CDR3aa: ATFPGAGQNPNTEAF
v_gene: TRBV7-9; abundance: -; j_gene: TRBJ2-1; CDR3aa: ASSSGTGRDHSNEQF
v_gene: TRBV19; abundance: few; j_gene: TRBJ2-1; CDR3aa: ASQRVGTSSYNEQF
v_gene: TRBV2; abundance: -; j_gene: TRBJ2-7; CDR3aa: ASRDYSGGTSYEQY
v_gene: TRBV7-9; abundance: once; j_gene: TRBJ1-2; CDR3aa: SSSLSGVMDSYT
v_gene: TRBV28; abundance: once; j_gene: TRBJ1-1; CDR3aa: ASRTGLNTEAF
v_gene: TRBV20-1; abundance: -; j_gene: TRBJ2-1; CDR3aa: SARRDSQF
v_gene: TRBV10-3; abundance: -; j_gene: TRBJ2-1; CDR3aa: AISGTGTSGARSYNEQF
v_gene: TRBV9; abundance: -; j_gene: TRBJ1-2; CDR3aa: ASSVGAGEINYGYT
v_gene: TRBV28; abundance: -; j_gene: TRBJ2-7; CDR3aa: AAEHRPGTSSYEQY
v_gene: TRBV7-3; abundance: -; j_gene: TRBJ2-3; CDR3aa: ASSLTAGSSTDTQY